These 29 T cell receptor beta chains came from one sample sequenced in a study of response to subunit inactivated influenza vaccine. MiXCR, applied by TCRdb to the RT-PCR reads, yields one record per CDR3 protein. The repertoire holds fewer than 600,000 distinct CDR3 sequences, with about 7.2% as singletons. The sample consisted of PBMCs from blood, taken roughly 24 months after vaccination. Receptors originate from a man aged 50-75 years who received an inactivated influenza vaccine.

In its sample, this clonotype was seen a few times. The J gene is TRBJ2-5, the V gene TRBV3-1, with 9 nucleotides matching TRBD2. Trimming at V came to 4 bases and at J to 2 bases, leaving 8 bases not matched to a gene. CDR1 is LGHDT, CDR2 YNNKEL, per germline (reference sequence). The CDR3 is made up of 16 amino acids. The CDR3 here is CASSRQTSGRQETQYF. CDR3 DNA sequence: TGTGCCAGCAGCCGGCAGACTAGCGGCAGACAAGAGACCCAGTACTTC.

This clonotype was counted at least ten times. The gene calls are TRBV7-2 and TRBJ2-7; weak D call: TRBD1 (6 bases). Germline lookup yields CDR1 SGHTA and CDR2 FQGNSA. Trimming removed 5 bases from V and 6 bases from J, with 11 bases in between. This CDR3 is built from 12 residues. The CDR3 nucleotides are TGTGCCAGCAGCCTGGACAGATTCGAGCAGTACTTC. Its protein product is CASSLDRFEQYF.

This clonotype came up many times. The rearrangement uses TRBV12-3 or TRBV12-4 and TRBJ2-7, with TRBD2 as a possible D gene (5 bases). This CDR3 contains 13 residues. V dropped 6 bases and J dropped 3 bases, with 12 bases sitting between them. DNA for the CDR3: TGTGCCAGCAGGGGAGCTAGCAACTACGAGCAGTACTTC. This encodes CASRGASNYEQYF.

In its sample, this clonotype was seen many times. The chain employs TRBV9 and TRBJ2-1; the match to TRBD2 covers 12 bases. The V segment lost 0 bases and the J segment 9 bases; nucleotides outside the gene matches: 4. This CDR3 comprises 15 residues. Germline V gene lookup returns CDR1 SGDLS and CDR2 YYNGEE. The CDR3 spells CASSVASGRAGEQFF. The DNA of the CDR3 is TGTGCCAGCAGCGTAGCTAGCGGGAGGGCCGGTGAGCAGTTCTTC.

A few counts support this clonotype. The chain joins TRBV4-2 to TRBJ2-2, with D unresolved. This CDR3 comprises 16 residues. With 4 bases removed from V and 1 base from J, the gap between germline ends came to 13 bases. Germline lookup yields CDR1 LGHNA and CDR2 YNFKEQ. The CDR3 spells CASSPSSGLNTGELFF. The CDR3, as DNA: TGTGCCAGCAGCCCCTCCTCCGGGCTGAACACCGGGGAGCTGTTTTTT.

J is TRBJ2-7 and V is TRBV11-2, with 10 bases aligning to TRBD1. V lost 5 bases to trimming and J lost 5 bases; unmatched junction nucleotides: 6. The CDR3 extends over 14 amino acids. Germline loops: CDR1 SGHAT, CDR2 FQNNGV. The CDR3 nucleotides are TGTGCCAGCAGCCCAAGGACAGGGGGTGACGAGCAGTACTTC. Translating gives CASSPRTGGDEQYF. Looking up the rest from reference TRBV11-2 and TRBJ2-7 gives the full variable domain: EAGVAQSPRYKIIEKRQSVAFWCNPISGHATLYWYQQILGQGPKLLIQFQNNGVVDDSQLPKDRFSAERLKGVDSTLKIQPAKLEDSAVYLCASSPRTGGDEQYFGPGTRLTVT.

This clonotype was seen a few times. This chain joins TRBV27 and TRBJ2-3, with 12 bases matching TRBD2. Germline CDR1 reads MNHEY; CDR2 reads SMNVEV (reference sequence). The V and J ends lost 3 bases and 1 base, in that order; junction bases with no gene match: 5. The CDR3 spans 17 residues. The CDR3 region is CASSFLAGGRGTDTQYF. CDR3 DNA sequence: TGTGCCAGCAGTTTCCTAGCGGGGGGGCGGGGCACAGATACGCAGTATTTT.

In this sample, this clonotype turned up a few times. This chain links TRBV28 with TRBJ1-1, with D perhaps TRBD1 (6 bases). The CDR3 extends over 13 amino acids. Trimming removed 10 bases from V and 3 bases from J, with 15 bases in between. Germline lookup yields CDR1 MDHEN and CDR2 SYDVKM. The CDR3 is CATSGAEDTEAFF. As DNA, the CDR3 is TGTGCCACCTCGGGGGCGGAGGACACTGAAGCTTTCTTT.

The V gene is TRBV19, the J gene TRBJ1-5, with D perhaps TRBD1 (5 bases). This CDR3 contains 14 residues. Germline lookup yields CDR1 LNHDA and CDR2 SQIVND (reference sequence). V was trimmed by 7 bases and J by 6 bases, leaving 16 bases between them. The CDR3 DNA reads TGTGCCAGTACCGGGACTCATGGCGGTCAGCCCCAGCATTTT. This encodes CASTGTHGGQPQHF.

This clonotype showed up just a few times. V is TRBV5-8 and J is TRBJ2-1; perhaps TRBD1 as D (5 bases). Germline loops: CDR1 SGHTS, CDR2 YDEGEE. Between the trimmed V and J ends, which lost 0 bases and 4 bases, there was a span of 14 bases. This CDR3 has 16 amino acids. DNA of the CDR3: TGTGCCAGCAGCTTGGGGAGACAGTTCCAATACAATGAGCAGTTCTTC. Encoded protein: CASSLGRQFQYNEQFF.

This clonotype has only a few counts. The V call is TRBV11-1, the J call TRBJ2-3; 7 nucleotides align to TRBD2. J was trimmed by 3 bases and V by 7 bases; bases with no gene match: 19. Germline assignment: CDR1 SGHAT and CDR2 FQDESV (reference sequence). The CDR3 covers 18 residues. The CDR3 loop reads CASNSIGGLGRVTDTQYF. The CDR3 DNA follows: TGTGCCAGCAACTCCATTGGAGGACTAGGGAGGGTGACAGATACGCAGTATTTT. The entire variable domain, with the rest obtained from reference TRBV11-1 and TRBJ2-3, is as follows: EAEVAQSPRYKITEKSQAVAFWCDPISGHATLYWYRQILGQGPELLVQFQDESVVDDSQLPKDRFSAERLKGVDSTLKIQPAELGDSAMYLCASNSIGGLGRVTDTQYFGPGTRLTVL.

The chain employs TRBV3-1 and TRBJ2-2, with TRBD2 as a possible D gene (5 bases). Germline V lookup: CDR1 LGHDT, CDR2 YNNKEL (reference sequence). The CDR3 runs 14 residues. Trimming took off 4 bases at V and 8 bases at J, with 14 bases between the two ends. The CDR3: CASSLVGVSGELFF. For the CDR3, the DNA is TGTGCCAGCAGCCTTGTGGGAGTCTCAGGGGAGCTGTTTTTT.

This clonotype was seen only a few times. The V and J genes are TRBV4-3 and TRBJ2-3; 10 bases agree with TRBD2. Germline CDR1 is LGHNA and CDR2 is YSLEER. V lost 0 bases and J lost 3; bases outside the gene matches: 3. The CDR3 totals 16 residues. Here the CDR3 DNA reads TGCGCCAGCAGCCAAGATCCTAGCGGGAGAACAGATACGCAGTATTTT. Amino acids: CASSQDPSGRTDTQYF.

This clonotype appeared a few times. The chain couples TRBV28 to TRBJ2-5, with unresolved D. The V gene lost 3 bases and the J gene lost 4 bases, with 9 bases spanning the gap. The CDR3 contains 13 residues. Germline lookup yields CDR1 MDHEN and CDR2 SYDVKM. CDR3 residues: CASSFYGRETQYF. In DNA, the CDR3 is TGTGCCAGCAGTTTTTACGGCCGAGAGACCCAGTACTTC.

The V gene is TRBV12-3 or TRBV12-4, the J gene TRBJ2-6; 7 bases map to TRBD1. After removal of 6 bases from V and 2 bases from J, the junction contained 4 bases not matched to a gene. The CDR3 is 15 amino acids. CDR3 loop: CASREDRAGANVLTF. In nucleotides, the CDR3 is TGTGCCAGCAGAGAAGACAGGGCTGGGGCCAACGTCCTGACTTTC.

This clonotype was recorded at least ten times. The chain has TRBV29-1 and TRBJ2-5; 9 positions agree with TRBD2. J lost 9 bases, V lost 4 bases, and 15 bases had no gene match. Germline loops: CDR1 SQVTM, CDR2 ANQGSEA. The CDR3 spans 15 residues. The DNA of the CDR3 is TGCAGCGTTGGCTTAGTAGCGGGGGCTCAGGGGGCCCAGTACTTC. This encodes CSVGLVAGAQGAQYF.

This clonotype was observed a handful of times. The genes are TRBV18 and TRBJ2-2; TRBD1 agrees at 9 bases. The V gene's germline CDR1 is KGHSH and CDR2 LQKENI. With V trimmed by 3 bases and J by 4 bases, 6 bases remained unmatched. The CDR3 totals 16 residues. CDR3 residues: CASSPLGTGITGELFF. CDR3 nucleotides: TGTGCCAGCTCACCCTTGGGGACAGGGATCACCGGGGAGCTGTTTTTT. Drawing the rest from reference TRBV18 and TRBJ2-2, the complete variable domain is NAGVMQNPRHLVRRRGQEARLRCSPMKGHSHVYWYRQLPEEGLKFMVYLQKENIIDESGMPKERFSAEFPKEGPSILRIQQVVRGDSAAYFCASSPLGTGITGELFFGEGSRLTVL.

The gene calls are TRBV5-1 and TRBJ2-7; 9 bases align to TRBD2. Per germline, CDR1 SGHRS and CDR2 YFSETQ. V was pared by 0 bases and J by 3 bases, with 4 bases of the junction left unmatched. The CDR3 loop spans 15 amino acids. The CDR3 spells CASSLDSGRIYEQYF. CDR3 sequence (DNA): TGCGCCAGCAGCTTGGATAGCGGGAGAATCTACGAGCAGTACTTC.

This clonotype appeared many times. The chain joins TRBV11-2 to TRBJ1-5; the D is unclear. Trimming cost V 1 base and J 9 bases, with 13 bases left between them. The V gene's germline CDR1 is SGHAT and CDR2 FQNNGV. The CDR3 length is 14 residues. The CDR3 DNA reads TGTGCCAGCAGCTTAGGTGGGGTGCAAGGGCCCCAGCATTTT. It is translated as CASSLGGVQGPQHF.

The chain carries TRBV4-3 and TRBJ2-3, with D tentatively TRBD2 (6 bases). Trimming stripped 4 bases from V and 5 bases from J, with 16 bases between. The CDR3 runs to 15 residues. CDR1 is LGHNA, CDR2 YSLEER, per germline. The CDR3 region is CASSPRDLDGDTQYF. CDR3 nucleotides: TGCGCCAGCAGCCCCCGGGACTTGGACGGAGATACGCAGTATTTT.

The chain joins TRBV7-2 to TRBJ1-6; no reliable D call. Germline lookup yields CDR1 SGHTA and CDR2 FQGNSA. The germline V and J ends were trimmed by 0 bases and 9 bases, with 15 bases remaining between them. The CDR3 runs to 16 residues. The CDR3 DNA reads as TGTGCCAGCAGCTTAGCGCCGGGCTCAAACAGTTCACCCCTCCACTTT. Amino acids: CASSLAPGSNSSPLHF.

The genes are TRBV21-1 and TRBJ2-1. TRBV21-1 is flagged as a pseudogene. The CDR3 totals 13 residues. Here the CDR3 reads CASRLTPHNEQFF. The CDR3 DNA reads TGTGCCAGCAGGTTGACCCCCCACAATGAGCAGTTCTTC.

The V gene is TRBV6-1, the J gene TRBJ1-2, with unresolved D. Germline CDR1 MNHNS, CDR2 SASEGT. With 6 bases removed from V and 0 bases from J, the gap between germline ends came to 11 bases. There are 14 residues in the CDR3. The CDR3 region is CASSTAFSNYGYTF. The CDR3 DNA reads as TGTGCCAGCAGCACAGCGTTCTCTAACTATGGCTACACCTTC.

This chain connects TRBV10-2 to TRBJ1-5; TRBD1 matches 9 bases. The V segment lost 3 bases and the J segment 6 bases; nucleotides outside the gene matches: 6. The CDR3 is made up of 15 amino acids. The germline V gene encodes CDR1 WSHSY and CDR2 SAAADI. The CDR3 DNA sequence: TGCGCCAGCAGTGACACAGGGGGCTACGGTCAGCCCCAGCATTTT. Its translation is CASSDTGGYGQPQHF.

This clonotype occurred a few times. The gene calls are TRBV7-8 and TRBJ2-7, with a weak D call TRBD1 (5 bases). This CDR3 is built from 15 residues. The V end lost 1 base, the J end lost 3 bases, and 13 bases lay between the germline ends. From germline, CDR1 is SGHVS and CDR2 FQNEAQ. The chain's CDR3 is CASSLVSGRDYEQYF. Here the CDR3 DNA reads TGTGCCAGCAGCTTAGTGTCTGGCAGGGACTACGAGCAGTACTTC.

A few counts support this clonotype. This chain joins TRBV6-6 and TRBJ1-2, with D possibly being TRBD1 (5 bases). CDR1 and CDR2 from the germline V gene are MNHNY and SVGAGI (reference sequence). The CDR3 spans 13 residues. V was trimmed by 4 bases and J by 4 bases, leaving 10 bases between them. This CDR3 reads CASSFRDIYGYTF. Here the CDR3 DNA reads TGTGCCAGCAGTTTCAGGGATATCTATGGCTACACCTTC.

The table lists this clonotype with many counts. The V and J genes are TRBV27 and TRBJ2-1; possible D gene TRBD2, 6 bases. Trimming pared 6 bases from V and 4 bases from J, leaving 16 bases between. CDR1 and CDR2 (germline): MNHEY, SMNVEV (reference sequence). The CDR3 sequence is 15 residues long. The CDR3 here is CASSGPGVAYNEQFF. The CDR3 DNA follows: TGTGCCAGCAGCGGCCCGGGGGTAGCTTACAATGAGCAGTTCTTC.

There are many counts of this clonotype. The V and J genes are TRBV18 and TRBJ2-3; D gene uncertain. The V end lost 1 base, the J end lost 1 base, and 6 bases lay between the germline ends. Germline V gene lookup returns CDR1 KGHSH and CDR2 LQKENI. The CDR3 length is 14 residues. The DNA for the CDR3 is TGTGCCAGCTCACCACTCCTACGCACAGATACGCAGTATTTT. The encoded protein is CASSPLLRTDTQYF.

The chain recombines TRBV29-1 with TRBJ1-2; D is unclear. The germline V gene encodes CDR1 SQVTM and CDR2 ANQGSEA. CDR3 length: 13 residues. The germline V and J ends were trimmed by 2 bases and 8 bases, with 15 bases remaining between them. The chain's CDR3 is CSVEPTGAGGYTF. CDR3 in DNA: TGCAGCGTTGAACCAACCGGCGCCGGGGGCTACACCTTC.